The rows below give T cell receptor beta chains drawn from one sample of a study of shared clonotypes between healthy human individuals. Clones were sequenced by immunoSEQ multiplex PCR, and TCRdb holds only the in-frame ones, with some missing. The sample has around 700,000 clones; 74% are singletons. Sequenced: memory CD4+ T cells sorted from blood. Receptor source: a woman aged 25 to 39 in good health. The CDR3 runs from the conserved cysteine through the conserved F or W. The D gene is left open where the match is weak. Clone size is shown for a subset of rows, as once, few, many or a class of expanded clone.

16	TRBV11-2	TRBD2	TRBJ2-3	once	CASSLGTSGSTDTQYF	TGTGCCAGCAGCTTAGGGACTAGCGGAAGCACAGATACGCAGTATTTT
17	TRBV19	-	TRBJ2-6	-	CASSRSDTSAGANVLTF	TGTGCCAGTAGTCGCTCAGACACGTCCGCTGGGGCCAACGTCCTGACTTTC
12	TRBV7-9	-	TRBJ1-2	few	CASSLLGVGYTF	TGTGCCAGCAGCTTATTAGGGGTTGGCTACACCTTC
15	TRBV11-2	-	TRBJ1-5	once	CASSLGGAGDQPQHF	TGTGCCAGCAGCTTAGGAGGGGCAGGGGACCAGCCCCAGCATTTT
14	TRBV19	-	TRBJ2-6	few	CASSAGSGANVLTF	TGTGCCAGTAGTGCCGGCTCTGGGGCCAACGTCCTGACTTTC
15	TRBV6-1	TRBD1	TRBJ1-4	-	CASSGGQATNEKLFF	TGTGCCAGCAGTGGCGGACAGGCAACTAATGAAAAACTGTTTTTT
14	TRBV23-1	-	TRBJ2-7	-	CASSQVHYSYEQYF	TGCGCCAGCAGTCAAGTTCATTACTCCTACGAGCAGTACTTC
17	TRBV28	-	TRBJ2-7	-	CASSLRGAGRDGSEQYF	TGTGCCAGCAGTTTAAGGGGTGCGGGGCGGGACGGCTCCGAGCAGTACTTC
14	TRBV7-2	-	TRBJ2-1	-	CASSLAAGYNEQFF	TGTGCCAGCAGCTTAGCAGCTGGATACAATGAGCAGTTCTTC
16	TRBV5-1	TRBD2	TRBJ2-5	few	CASSLWGLADQETQYF	TGCGCCAGCAGCTTGTGGGGACTAGCGGACCAAGAGACCCAGTACTTC
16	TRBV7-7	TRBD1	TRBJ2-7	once	CASSLGAGTGKGEQYF	TGTGCCAGCAGCTTAGGAGCCGGGACAGGAAAAGGCGAGCAGTACTTC
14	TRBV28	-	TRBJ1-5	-	CASSLSGGYQPQHF	TGTGCCAGCAGTTTATCCGGGGGCTATCAGCCCCAGCATTTT
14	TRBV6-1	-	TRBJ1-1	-	CASSEPFGGTEAFF	TGTGCCAGCAGTGAACCTTTTGGGGGGACTGAAGCTTTCTTT
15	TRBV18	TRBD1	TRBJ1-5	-	CASSPFQGDNQPQHF	TGTGCCAGCTCACCATTCCAGGGGGACAATCAGCCCCAGCATTTT
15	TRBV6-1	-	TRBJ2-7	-	CASIPTGDSSYEQYF	TGTGCCAGCATCCCTACGGGAGACAGCTCCTACGAGCAGTACTTC
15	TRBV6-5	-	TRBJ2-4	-	CASRRRPEGKNIQYF	TGTGCCAGCAGGAGGAGACCCGAGGGGAAAAACATTCAGTACTTC
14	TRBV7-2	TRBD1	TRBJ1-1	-	CASSVGTGALGAFF	TGTGCCAGCAGCGTTGGGACAGGGGCTTTGGGAGCTTTCTTT
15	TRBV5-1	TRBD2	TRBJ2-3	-	CASSLGGRGSDTQYF	TGCGCCAGCAGCTTGGGAGGGAGGGGCTCAGATACGCAGTATTTT
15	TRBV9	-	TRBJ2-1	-	CASSVELVSYNEQFF	TGTGCCAGCAGCGTAGAGCTAGTATCCTACAATGAGCAGTTCTTC
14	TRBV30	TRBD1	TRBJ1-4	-	CASGTVSTNEKLFF	TGTGCCTCCGGGACAGTGTCAACTAATGAAAAACTGTTTTTT
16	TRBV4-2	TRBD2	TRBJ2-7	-	CASSREGLADSYEQYF	TGTGCCAGCAGCCGAGAAGGACTAGCGGATTCCTACGAGCAGTACTTC
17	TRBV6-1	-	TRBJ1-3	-	CASSEALQGLSGNTIYF	TGTGCCAGCAGTGAAGCGTTACAGGGCCTCTCTGGAAACACCATATATTTT
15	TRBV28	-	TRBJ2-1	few	CARARVRPINNEQFF	TGTGCCCGCGCAAGGGTAAGACCCATAAACAATGAGCAGTTCTTC
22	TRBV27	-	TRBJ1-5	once	CASSFSMGRSGARNVGNQPQHF	TGTGCCAGCAGTTTTAGTATGGGTCGGTCAGGGGCCCGAAATGTGGGCAATCAGCCCCAGCATTTT
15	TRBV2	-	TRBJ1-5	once	CASSPWGEWGQPQHF	TGTGCCAGCAGTCCATGGGGGGAGTGGGGTCAGCCCCAGCATTTT
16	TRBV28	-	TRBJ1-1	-	CASSLPPWTANTEAFF	TGTGCCAGCAGTTTGCCCCCTTGGACAGCGAACACTGAAGCTTTCTTT